Listed here are 12 T cell receptor beta chains from one sample, sequenced in a study of T cell responses to AZD1222 COVID-19 vaccine. This table comes from immunoSEQ multiplex PCR, and its TCRdb copy is limited to in-frame clones, with some not included. The table lists 13,000 to 15,000 clones, 84% of them singletons, with 39% in the top ten. Material: peripheral blood, obtained 28 days after the second AZD1222 dose. All receptors derive from an adult who received the AZD1222 COVID-19 vaccine.

V and J are TRBV4-2 and TRBJ1-6, with D perhaps TRBD1 (6 bases). Between the trimmed V and J ends, which lost 1 base and 6 bases, there was a span of 10 bases. Germline-derived CDR1 and CDR2 are LGHNA and YNFKEQ. The CDR3 has 15 amino acids. Here the CDR3 DNA reads TGTGCCAGCAGCCAAGGGCAGGGGTTTAATTCACCCCTCCACTTT. Protein: CASSQGQGFNSPLHF.

This chain joins TRBV6-1 and TRBJ1-1, with D possibly TRBD1 on 5 matching bases. Trimming removed 0 bases from V and 4 bases from J, with 12 bases in between. The CDR3 consists of 15 residues. In germline, CDR1 is MNHNS, CDR2 SASEGT. CDR3 region: CASSEAIQGGTEAFF. CDR3 DNA sequence: TGTGCCAGCAGTGAAGCCATCCAGGGAGGCACTGAAGCTTTCTTT.

This chain joins TRBV5-1 and TRBJ2-5; TRBD2 might be the D (6 bases). CDR3 length equals 13 residues. V was trimmed by 4 bases and J by 7 bases, leaving 14 bases between them. CDR1 is SGHRS, CDR2 YFSETQ, per germline. The CDR3 DNA is TGCGCCAGCAGCGCGGGATACCTTAGGACCCAGTACTTC. Translation: CASSAGYLRTQYF.

V gene TRBV7-9 combines with J gene TRBJ1-1, with D uncertain. The CDR3 contains 15 residues. Trimming took off 6 bases at V and 4 bases at J, with 18 bases between the two ends. Germline-derived CDR1 and CDR2 are SEHNR and FQNEAQ (reference sequence). Here the CDR3 reads CASRPAEGSGTEAFF. DNA for the CDR3: TGTGCCAGCAGACCCGCGGAAGGTAGTGGCACTGAAGCTTTCTTT.

The gene calls are TRBV6-5 and TRBJ1-1; perhaps TRBD1 as D (6 bases). Germline values: CDR1 MNHEY, CDR2 SVGAGI. The CDR3 has 12 amino acids. Trimming took 8 bases from V and 3 from J, leaving 10 bases between them. The DNA of the CDR3 is TGTGCCAGCGGGGGGCGATACACTGAAGCTTTCTTT. It translates to CASGGRYTEAFF.

The chain links TRBV18 to TRBJ1-6, with 8 bases that match TRBD1. CDR3 size: 17 residues. CDR1 KGHSH and CDR2 LQKENI come from the germline V gene. J gave up 5 bases and V 4 bases, and 10 bases lay outside the gene matches. CDR3 loop: CASSLTGGGQDNSPLHF. The CDR3 DNA follows: TGTGCCAGCTCACTTACCGGTGGGGGACAGGATAATTCACCCCTCCACTTT.

The chain links TRBV28 to TRBJ2-2; D unresolved. Germline CDR1 and CDR2: MDHEN and SYDVKM. CDR3 length equals 12 residues. V was clipped by 11 bases and J by 2 bases, with 9 bases between them. The CDR3 bases are TGTGCCTCGAACGGTAACACCGGGGAGCTGTTTTTT. Its translation: CASNGNTGELFF.

The chain links TRBV30 to TRBJ1-3; D remains ambiguous. This CDR3 has 12 amino acids. The germline V gene encodes CDR1 GTSNPN and CDR2 SVGIG (reference sequence). V gave up 0 bases and J gave up 4 bases, with 4 bases separating them. In DNA, the CDR3 is TGTGCCTGGAGTGTTTTGGGAAACACCATATATTTT. Encoded protein: CAWSVLGNTIYF. Full variable domain (rest looked up from reference TRBV30 and TRBJ1-3): SQTIHQWPATLVQPVGSPLSLECTVEGTSNPNLYWYRQAAGRGLQLLFYSVGIGQISSEVPQNLSASRPQDRQFILSSKKLLLSDSGFYLCAWSVLGNTIYFGEGSWLTVV.

This chain links TRBV5-5 with TRBJ1-2, with D tentatively TRBD1 (6 bases). In germline, CDR1 is SGHKS, CDR2 YYEKEE (reference sequence). Trimming removed 0 bases at V and 0 bases at J, with 9 bases between. The CDR3 is 15 amino acids. This CDR3 reads CASSLAGGPNYGYTF. DNA of the CDR3: TGTGCCAGCAGCTTGGCCGGGGGCCCTAACTATGGCTACACCTTC.

This rearrangement joins TRBV18 to TRBJ1-3; D gene unclear. V shed 3 bases and J shed 1 base, with 4 bases lying between them. Germline CDR1 reads KGHSH; CDR2 reads LQKENI. The CDR3 is 13 residues long. CDR3 DNA sequence: TGTGCCAGCTCACCCCGGTCTGGAAACACCATATATTTT. Translated, it gives CASSPRSGNTIYF.

The rearrangement links TRBV2 to TRBJ1-2; 10 nucleotides agree with TRBD1. Per the germline V gene, CDR1 is SNHLY and CDR2 is FYNNEI. The CDR3 totals 14 residues. Unmatched junction bases numbered 8, after V lost 11 bases and J lost 2 bases. The CDR3 loop reads CAGGTGVVNYGYTF. The CDR3 region has the DNA TGTGCCGGGGGGACAGGGGTCGTGAACTATGGCTACACCTTC.

The chain is built from TRBV4-1 and TRBJ2-1, with 8 bases identical to TRBD1. Germline CDR1 MGHRA, CDR2 YSYEKL. V lost 4 bases to trimming and J lost 0 bases; unmatched junction nucleotides: 2. This CDR3 comprises 15 residues. Here the CDR3 reads CASSPGQDSYNEQFF. Here the CDR3 DNA reads TGCGCCAGCAGCCCGGGACAGGACTCCTACAATGAGCAGTTCTTC.